The rows below give T cell receptor beta chains drawn from one sample of a study of cytomegalovirus exposure and HLA in healthy donors. Sequenced by immunoSEQ multiplex PCR; TCRdb stores in-frame clones only, minus some. The repertoire has approximately 82,000 clones, approximately 74% of them found once; the top ten carry 6.2%. Sequenced material: PBMCs. The origin of the receptors is a woman aged 50 to 60 in good health and CMV-seropositive. CDR3s include the opening cysteine and the closing phenylalanine or tryptophan. The D gene is left open where the match is weak. Only some rows state a clone size, as once, few, many or a class for expanded clones.

D gene	V gene	CDR3 length	J gene	clone size	CDR3 protein	CDR3 DNA
TRBD1	TRBV2	13	TRBJ1-1	few	CASSPDRDTEAFF	TGTGCCAGCAGTCCAGACAGGGACACTGAAGCTTTCTTT
TRBD2	TRBV29-1	11	TRBJ2-5	-	CSVGEGETQYF	TGCAGCGTTGGGGAGGGAGAGACCCAGTACTTC
-	TRBV20-1	11	TRBJ1-1	-	CSARGQTEAFF	TGCAGTGCTAGGGGGCAGACTGAAGCTTTCTTT
-	TRBV9	14	TRBJ2-1	few	CASSEGQGYNEQFF	TGTGCCAGCAGCGAGGGGCAGGGCTACAATGAGCAGTTCTTC
TRBD2	TRBV4-1	17	TRBJ2-3	once	CASSQRTSGSMIDTQYF	TGCGCCAGCAGCCAACGGACTAGCGGGAGTATGATAGATACGCAGTATTTT
-	TRBV9	14	TRBJ1-1	few	CASSVGGQNTEAFF	TGTGCCAGCAGCGTAGGGGGGCAGAACACTGAAGCTTTCTTT
-	TRBV7-9	16	TRBJ2-2	-	CASSPSSGEYTGELFF	TGTGCCAGCAGCCCCAGTTCAGGGGAGTACACCGGGGAGCTGTTTTTT
-	TRBV6-4	16	TRBJ1-3	-	CASSDSSRAKGNTIYF	TGTGCCAGCAGTGACTCCAGCAGGGCGAAAGGAAACACCATATATTTT
-	TRBV18	13	TRBJ2-1	-	CASSPEQKNEQFF	TGTGCCAGCTCACCGGAACAGAAAAATGAGCAGTTCTTC
-	TRBV6-1	15	TRBJ2-1	-	CASSEAGEAYNEQFF	TGTGCCAGCAGTGAAGCGGGAGAGGCTTACAATGAGCAGTTCTTC
TRBD2	TRBV19	16	TRBJ2-6	-	CAALPGGNSGANVLTF	TGTGCCGCTCTCCCGGGGGGAAACTCTGGGGCCAACGTCCTGACTTTC
TRBD1	TRBV5-8	15	TRBJ2-2	-	CASSYRTGGTGELFF	TGTGCCAGCAGCTATAGGACAGGGGGAACCGGGGAGCTGTTTTTT
-	TRBV28	13	TRBJ1-1	-	CASRTGMNTEAFF	TGTGCCAGCAGGACAGGAATGAACACTGAAGCTTTCTTT
-	TRBV28	14	TRBJ1-1	-	CASSLGGAGTEAFF	TGTGCCAGCAGTTTGGGGGGGGCGGGGACTGAAGCTTTCTTT
-	TRBV18	13	TRBJ2-1	-	CASSPWTENEQFF	TGTGCCAGCTCACCCTGGACTGAGAATGAGCAGTTCTTC
-	TRBV14	13	TRBJ2-7	-	CASSQGRGYEQYF	TGTGCCAGCAGCCAAGGGCGGGGCTACGAGCAGTACTTC
-	TRBV9	15	TRBJ1-1	few	CASSVGLSGNTEAFF	TGTGCCAGCAGCGTAGGACTATCGGGAAACACTGAAGCTTTCTTT
-	TRBV20-1	11	TRBJ2-3	once	CSAILGDTQYF	TGCAGTGCCATACTAGGAGATACGCAGTATTTT
-	TRBV19	13	TRBJ2-3	few	CASSPGLADTQYF	TGTGCCAGTAGCCCAGGGCTGGCAGATACGCAGTATTTT
TRBD1	TRBV5-6	15	TRBJ1-5	-	CASRKGQGSNQPQHF	TGTGCCAGCAGAAAGGGACAGGGCAGCAATCAGCCCCAGCATTTT
TRBD1	TRBV5-4	14	TRBJ1-1	-	CASSLPGQGAEAFF	TGTGCCAGCAGCTTGCCGGGACAGGGCGCTGAAGCTTTCTTT
-	TRBV9	13	TRBJ1-1	-	CASSVVDSAEAFF	TGTGCCAGCAGCGTAGTAGACAGCGCTGAAGCTTTCTTT
-	TRBV19	13	TRBJ2-1	-	CASSWDTYNEQFF	TGTGCCAGTAGTTGGGACACTTACAATGAGCAGTTCTTC
-	TRBV29-1	12	TRBJ1-2	few	CSAAAANYGYTF	TGCAGCGCTGCTGCGGCTAACTATGGCTACACCTTC
TRBD1	TRBV5-6	15	TRBJ2-5	-	CASSSRDRGQETQYF	TGTGCCAGCAGCTCTCGGGACAGGGGGCAAGAGACCCAGTACTTC
-	TRBV27	13	TRBJ2-3	-	CASSLAGPDTQYF	TGTGCCAGCAGTTTGGCGGGACCAGATACGCAGTATTTT
TRBD2	TRBV9	15	TRBJ2-2	-	CASSVLSGGTGELFF	TGTGCCAGCAGCGTATTGAGCGGGGGCACCGGGGAGCTGTTTTTT
-	TRBV30	13	TRBJ2-1	-	CAWSNKPTGEQFF	TGTGCCTGGAGTAACAAGCCCACAGGGGAGCAGTTCTTC
-	TRBV11-3	13	TRBJ2-5	-	CASSLDRVATQYF	TGTGCCAGCAGCTTAGACAGGGTGGCGACCCAGTACTTC
-	TRBV2	16	TRBJ2-3	-	CASTSLQGMGTDTQYF	TGTGCCAGCACCTCCCTGCAGGGTATGGGCACAGATACGCAGTATTTT
-	TRBV27	11	TRBJ2-3	once	CASSSVDTQYF	TGTGCCAGCAGTTCCGTCGATACGCAGTATTTT
-	TRBV28	13	TRBJ1-2	-	CASSPGLNYGYTF	TGTGCCAGCAGTCCAGGCCTGAACTATGGCTACACCTTC
TRBD2	TRBV5-5	15	TRBJ2-7	-	CASTPGLAGSYEQYF	TGTGCCAGCACCCCGGGGCTAGCGGGGAGCTACGAGCAGTACTTC
TRBD2	TRBV5-1	15	TRBJ2-1	-	CASSLTPSGRDEQFF	TGCGCCAGCAGCTTGACCCCTAGCGGGAGAGATGAGCAGTTCTTC
-	TRBV14	14	TRBJ1-1	few	CASSVGRAVTEAFF	TGTGCCAGCAGCGTCGGGAGGGCAGTCACTGAAGCTTTCTTT
-	TRBV28	19	TRBJ2-1	-	CASSKETGWMGSSYNEQFF	TGTGCCAGCAGTAAAGAGACAGGTTGGATGGGGAGCTCCTACAATGAGCAGTTCTTC
-	TRBV28	15	TRBJ2-7	-	CASGFLPLSTYEQYF	TGTGCCAGCGGTTTTCTACCGCTAAGCACCTACGAGCAGTACTTC
-	TRBV28	13	TRBJ2-7	-	CASSFDTAGEQYF	TGTGCCAGCAGTTTCGATACAGCGGGCGAGCAGTACTTC
TRBD1	TRBV29-1	13	TRBJ1-2	once	CSVTTTGEPGYTF	TGCAGCGTTACGACGACAGGGGAGCCCGGCTACACCTTC
TRBD2	TRBV6-4	15	TRBJ2-1	-	CASSASGSSYNEQFF	TGTGCCAGCAGTGCTAGCGGGAGCTCCTACAATGAGCAGTTCTTC
-	TRBV25-1	15	TRBJ1-1	-	CASRNRDGFYTEAFF	TGTGCCAGCAGAAACAGGGACGGGTTTTACACTGAAGCTTTCTTT
-	TRBV6-1	13	TRBJ1-1	-	CASSVIGGTEAFF	TGTGCCAGCAGTGTAATCGGAGGCACTGAAGCTTTCTTT
TRBD1	TRBV29-1	15	TRBJ2-1	-	CSVVDGTGDINEQFF	TGCAGCGTTGTGGACGGGACAGGGGACATCAATGAGCAGTTCTTC
-	TRBV6-5	13	TRBJ2-7	once	CASTTGSSYEQYF	TGTGCCAGCACAACAGGGAGCTCCTACGAGCAGTACTTC
-	TRBV11-2	13	TRBJ1-1	-	CASSRRAAIEAFF	TGTGCCAGCAGCAGGCGGGCGGCGATTGAAGCTTTCTTT
-	TRBV30	15	TRBJ1-3	-	CAWSKQGVSGNTIYF	TGTGCCTGGTCGAAACAGGGCGTCTCTGGAAACACCATATATTTT
TRBD2	TRBV10-1	14	TRBJ2-1	few	CASSGTSGINEQFF	TGCGCCAGCAGTGGGACTAGCGGGATCAATGAGCAGTTCTTC
TRBD2	TRBV5-8	16	TRBJ2-1	-	CASSPASGSFHNEQFF	TGTGCCAGCAGCCCGGCTAGCGGGAGTTTCCACAATGAGCAGTTCTTC
TRBD2	TRBV29-1	14	TRBJ2-3	-	CSVAASGSTDTQYF	TGCAGCGTTGCGGCTAGCGGGTCCACAGATACGCAGTATTTT
TRBD2	TRBV29-1	12	TRBJ2-3	-	CSVTSGSDTQYF	TGCAGCGTCACTAGCGGGAGTGATACGCAGTATTTT
TRBD2	TRBV6-4	16	TRBJ2-2	-	CASSDGEAGDTGELFF	TGTGCCAGCAGTGACGGAGAAGCGGGAGACACCGGGGAGCTGTTTTTT
-	TRBV30	13	TRBJ2-7	-	CAWRTLVRPEQYF	TGTGCCTGGAGAACGCTAGTTCGTCCCGAGCAGTACTTC
-	TRBV30	13	TRBJ2-7	-	CAWSKSAEREQYF	TGTGCCTGGAGTAAAAGCGCCGAGCGGGAGCAGTACTTC